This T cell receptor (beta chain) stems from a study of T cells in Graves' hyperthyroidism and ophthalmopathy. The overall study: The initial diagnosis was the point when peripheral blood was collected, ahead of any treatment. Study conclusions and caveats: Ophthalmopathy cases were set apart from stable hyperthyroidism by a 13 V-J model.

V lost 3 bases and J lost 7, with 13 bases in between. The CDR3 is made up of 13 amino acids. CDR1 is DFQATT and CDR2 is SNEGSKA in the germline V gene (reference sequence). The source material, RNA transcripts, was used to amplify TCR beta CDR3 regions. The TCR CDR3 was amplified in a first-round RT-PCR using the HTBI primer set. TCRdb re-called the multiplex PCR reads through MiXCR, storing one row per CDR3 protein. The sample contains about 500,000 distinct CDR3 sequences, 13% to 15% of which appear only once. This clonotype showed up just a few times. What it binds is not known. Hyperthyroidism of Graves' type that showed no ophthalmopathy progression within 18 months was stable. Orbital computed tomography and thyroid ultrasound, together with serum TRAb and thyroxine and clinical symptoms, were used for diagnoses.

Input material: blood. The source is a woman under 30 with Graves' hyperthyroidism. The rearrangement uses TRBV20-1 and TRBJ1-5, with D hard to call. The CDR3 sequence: CSASGQAGQPQHF. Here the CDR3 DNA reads TGCAGTGCTAGCGGGCAGGCGGGACAGCCCCAGCATTTT.